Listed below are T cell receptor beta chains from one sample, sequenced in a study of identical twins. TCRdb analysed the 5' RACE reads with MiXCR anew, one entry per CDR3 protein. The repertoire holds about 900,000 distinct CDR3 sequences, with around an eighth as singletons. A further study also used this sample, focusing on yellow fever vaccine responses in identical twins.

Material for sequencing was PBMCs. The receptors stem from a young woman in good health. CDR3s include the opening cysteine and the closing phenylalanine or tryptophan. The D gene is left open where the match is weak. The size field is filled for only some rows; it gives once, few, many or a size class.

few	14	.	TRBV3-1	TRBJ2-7	TGTGCCAGCAGCCCCCAGACCCATATGCACGAGCAGTACTTC	CASSPQTHMHEQYF
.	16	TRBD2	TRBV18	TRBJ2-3	TGTGCCAGCTCACCGGGGACTATCCCCGCCGGGGATACGCAGTATTTT	CASSPGTIPAGDTQYF
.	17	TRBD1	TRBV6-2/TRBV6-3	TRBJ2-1	TGTGCCAGCAGCCCCAGGGGGCGCGTGAGCTCCTACAATGAGCAGTTCTTC	CASSPRGRVSSYNEQFF
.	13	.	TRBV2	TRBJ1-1	TGTGCCAGCAGTGAAGAGGGGACCACTGAAGCTTTCTTT	CASSEEGTTEAFF
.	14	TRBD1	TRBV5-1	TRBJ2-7	TGCGCCAGCAGACCCGGGACAGGGGACTACGAGCAGTACTTC	CASRPGTGDYEQYF
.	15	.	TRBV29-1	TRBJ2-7	TGCAGCGTTTATGGTCCGACAGCGAGCTCCTACGAGCAGTACTTC	CSVYGPTASSYEQYF
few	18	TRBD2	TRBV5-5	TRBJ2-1	TGTGCCAGCAGCTTGGAATGGCTAGCGGTATATACCTACAATGAGCAGTTCTTC	CASSLEWLAVYTYNEQFF
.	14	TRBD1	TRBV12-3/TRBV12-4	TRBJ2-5	TGTGCCAGCAGAGCACAGGGGCGGCAAGAGACCCAGTACTTC	CASRAQGRQETQYF
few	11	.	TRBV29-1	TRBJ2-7	TGCAGCGTTGAGTTGGACTACGAGCAGTACTTC	CSVELDYEQYF
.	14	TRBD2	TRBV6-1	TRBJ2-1	TGTGCCAGCAGCCCGGGACTAGCAGCATATGAGCAGTTCTTC	CASSPGLAAYEQFF
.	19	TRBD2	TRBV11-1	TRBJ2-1	TGTGCCAGCAGCTCCCCGGTGGGACTAGCGGGCGCATTGGGGAGGGAGCAGTTCTTC	CASSSPVGLAGALGREQFF
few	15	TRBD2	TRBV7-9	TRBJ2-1	TGTGCCAGCAGCTTAGGTAGCGGGATAGAAAATGAGCAGTTCTTC	CASSLGSGIENEQFF
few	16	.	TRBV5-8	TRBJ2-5	TGTGCCAGCAGCTTGGCCATAGCCAGGGGATTTGAGACCCAGTACTTC	CASSLAIARGFETQYF
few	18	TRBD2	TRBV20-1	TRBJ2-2	TGCTGTGCTAGAGCCTTGGGACTAGCGGGGGCTAACACCGGGGAGCTGTTTTTT	CCARALGLAGANTGELFF
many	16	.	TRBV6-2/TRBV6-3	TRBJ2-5	TGTGCCAGCAGTTCGCTCTCGGACGGAGACCAAGAGACCCAGTACTTC	CASSSLSDGDQETQYF
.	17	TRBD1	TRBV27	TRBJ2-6	TGTGCCAGCAGTTTATGGACAGGAGCCTCTGGGGCCAACGTCCTGACTTTC	CASSLWTGASGANVLTF
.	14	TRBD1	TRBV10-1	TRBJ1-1	TGCGCCAGCAGTGAGGTTCAGGGGGCCACTGAAGCTTTCTTT	CASSEVQGATEAFF
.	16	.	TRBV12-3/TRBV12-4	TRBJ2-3	TGTGCCAGCAGTTTAATTAGTCTTGGGAGCACAGATACGCAGTATTTT	CASSLISLGSTDTQYF
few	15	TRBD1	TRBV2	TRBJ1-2	TGTGCCAGCAGTGCCTACGGGACAGGGGGCTATGGCTACACCTTC	CASSAYGTGGYGYTF
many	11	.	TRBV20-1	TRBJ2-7	TGCAGTGCTAGCAAAGGGGAGCATTGGTACTTC	CSASKGEHWYF
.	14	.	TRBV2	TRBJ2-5	TGTGCCAGCAAGGCGGGTGTGGTTCAAGAGACCCAGTACTTC	CASKAGVVQETQYF
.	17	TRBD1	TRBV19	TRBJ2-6	TGTGCCAGTAGTGTGGGACAGGGGGTCTCTGGGGCCAACGTCCTGACTTTC	CASSVGQGVSGANVLTF
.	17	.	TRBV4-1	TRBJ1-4	TGCGCCAGCAGCCAAGATCGGCTAGGTACAACTAATGAAAAACTGTTTTTT	CASSQDRLGTTNEKLFF
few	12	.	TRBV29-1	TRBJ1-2	TGCAGCGTTGAGCGACCTGCTGATGGCTACACCTTC	CSVERPADGYTF